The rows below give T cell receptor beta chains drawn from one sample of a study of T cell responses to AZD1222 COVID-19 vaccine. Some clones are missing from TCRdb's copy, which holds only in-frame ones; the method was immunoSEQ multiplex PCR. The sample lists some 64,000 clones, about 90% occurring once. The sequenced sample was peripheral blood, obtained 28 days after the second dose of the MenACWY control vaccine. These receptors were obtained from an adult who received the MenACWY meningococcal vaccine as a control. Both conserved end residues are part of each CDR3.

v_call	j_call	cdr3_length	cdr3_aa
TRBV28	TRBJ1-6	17	CASSLRSDLPDNSPLHF
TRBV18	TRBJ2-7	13	CASSPIQGHEQYF
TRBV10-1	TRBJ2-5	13	CASSESTSGTQYF
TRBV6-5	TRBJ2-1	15	CASSKLAGGPWEQFF
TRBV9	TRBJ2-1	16	CASSVGTSGGPDEQFF
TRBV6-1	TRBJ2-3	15	CASSSETSRVDTQYF
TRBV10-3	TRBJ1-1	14	CATTFEPARTEAFF
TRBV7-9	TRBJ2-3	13	CATHRGSTDTQYF
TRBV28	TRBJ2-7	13	CASSLTAIYEQYF
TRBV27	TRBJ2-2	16	CASTKPGVDPTGELFF
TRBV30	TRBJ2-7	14	CAWRRWGQGSEQYF
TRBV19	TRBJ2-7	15	CASSTTGGTSYEQYF
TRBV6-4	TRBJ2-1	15	CASSVGTSGTDEQFF
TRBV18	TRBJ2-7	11	CASSTSYEQYF
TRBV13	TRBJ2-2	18	CASSLGSLAGTNTGELFF
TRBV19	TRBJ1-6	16	CASRDDRERIGSPLHF
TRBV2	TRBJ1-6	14	CASSVETGNSPLHF
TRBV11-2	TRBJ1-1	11	CASSLDSEAFF
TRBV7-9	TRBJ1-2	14	CASSPTGRDYGYTF
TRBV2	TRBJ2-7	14	CASSEGGVSYEQYF
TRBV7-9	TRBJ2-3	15	CASSLTSGNTDTQYF
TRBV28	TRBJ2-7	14	CASIPLWGAYEQYF
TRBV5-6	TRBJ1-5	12	CASSVQTQPQHF
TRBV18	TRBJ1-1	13	CASSPQTGREAFF
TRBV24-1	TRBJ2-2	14	CATSHISSTGELFF
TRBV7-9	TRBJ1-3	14	CASSRTSSGNTIYF
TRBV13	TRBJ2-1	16	CASSLSRLAGGNEQFF
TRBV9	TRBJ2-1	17	CASSVDPGGSSYNEQFF
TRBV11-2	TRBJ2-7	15	CASSPLLTVPREQYF
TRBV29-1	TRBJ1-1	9	CSVDTEAFF
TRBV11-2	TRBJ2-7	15	CASSFTEGRTGEQYF
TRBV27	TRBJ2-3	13	CATLGGGTDTQYF
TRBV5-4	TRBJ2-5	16	CASSLGPLAGAETQYF
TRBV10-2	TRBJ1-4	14	CASSESRGGEKLFF
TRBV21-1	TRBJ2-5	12	CASKIIEETQYF
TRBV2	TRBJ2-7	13	CASSVTSGHVQYF
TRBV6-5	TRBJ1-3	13	CASRQDGGNTIYF
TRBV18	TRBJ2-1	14	CASSTTGEGSEQFF
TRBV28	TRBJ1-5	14	CASSFHGSNQPQHF
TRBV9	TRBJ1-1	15	CASSVSQGENTEAFF
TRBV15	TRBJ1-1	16	CATSRGPGTGNTEAFF
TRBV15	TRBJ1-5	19	CATSRDRTGGPGRDQPQHF
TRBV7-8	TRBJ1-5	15	CASKTGTGGGQPQHF
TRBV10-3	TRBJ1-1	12	CAIGGGNTEAFF
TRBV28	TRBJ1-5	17	CASRLRTRWGGNQPQHF
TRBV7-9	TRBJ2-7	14	CASSQRPGVLEQYF
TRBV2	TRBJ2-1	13	CASSQISGRTPFF
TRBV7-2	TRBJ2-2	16	CASRGTSTGNTGELFF
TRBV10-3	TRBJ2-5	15	CAISESGGTLETQYF
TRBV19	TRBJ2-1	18	CASSNMGLAGASVNEQFF
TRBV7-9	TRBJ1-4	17	CASSLPTEKGGREKLFF
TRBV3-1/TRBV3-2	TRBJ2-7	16	CASSQASGPFTYEQYF